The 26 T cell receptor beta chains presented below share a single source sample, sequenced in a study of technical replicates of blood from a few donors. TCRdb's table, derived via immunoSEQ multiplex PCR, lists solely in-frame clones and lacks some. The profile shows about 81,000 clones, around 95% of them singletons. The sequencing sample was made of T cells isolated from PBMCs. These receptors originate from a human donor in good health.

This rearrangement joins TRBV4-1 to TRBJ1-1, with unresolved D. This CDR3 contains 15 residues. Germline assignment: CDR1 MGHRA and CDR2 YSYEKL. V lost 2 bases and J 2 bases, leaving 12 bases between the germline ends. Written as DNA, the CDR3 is TGCGCCAGCAGCCAAAAGGTACGGGTAAACACTGAAGCTTTCTTT. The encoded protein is CASSQKVRVNTEAFF.

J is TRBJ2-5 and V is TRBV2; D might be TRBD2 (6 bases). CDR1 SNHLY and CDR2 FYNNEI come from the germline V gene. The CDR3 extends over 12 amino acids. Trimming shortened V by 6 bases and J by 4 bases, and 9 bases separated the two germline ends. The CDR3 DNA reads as TGTGCCAGCAGGGGGGGAACAGAGACCCAGTACTTC. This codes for CASRGGTETQYF.

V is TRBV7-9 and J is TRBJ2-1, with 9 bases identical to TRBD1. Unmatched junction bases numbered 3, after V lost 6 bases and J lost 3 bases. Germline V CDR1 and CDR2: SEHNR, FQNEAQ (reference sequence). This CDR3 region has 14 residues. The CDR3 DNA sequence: TGTGCCAGCAGATCGGGACAGGGCTACAATGAGCAGTTCTTC. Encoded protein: CASRSGQGYNEQFF.

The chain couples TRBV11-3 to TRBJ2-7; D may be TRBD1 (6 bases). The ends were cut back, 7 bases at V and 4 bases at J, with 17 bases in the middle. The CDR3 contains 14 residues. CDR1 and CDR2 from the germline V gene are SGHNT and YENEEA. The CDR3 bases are TGTGCCAGCACCATACAGGGAGCTTATTACGAGCAGTACTTC. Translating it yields CASTIQGAYYEQYF.

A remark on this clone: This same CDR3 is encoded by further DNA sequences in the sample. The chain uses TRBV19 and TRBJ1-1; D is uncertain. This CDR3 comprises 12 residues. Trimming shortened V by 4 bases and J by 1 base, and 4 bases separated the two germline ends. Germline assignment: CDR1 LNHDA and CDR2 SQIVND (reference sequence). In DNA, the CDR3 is TGTGCCAGTAGTAGGAGGAACACTGAAGCTTTCTTT. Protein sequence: CASSRRNTEAFF.

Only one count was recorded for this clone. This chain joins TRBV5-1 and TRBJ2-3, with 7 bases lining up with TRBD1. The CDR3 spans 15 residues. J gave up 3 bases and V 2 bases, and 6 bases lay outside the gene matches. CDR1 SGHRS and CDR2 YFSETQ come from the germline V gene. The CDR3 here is CASSLRGRGTDTQYF. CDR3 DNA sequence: TGCGCCAGCAGCTTAAGGGGGCGCGGAACAGATACGCAGTATTTT.

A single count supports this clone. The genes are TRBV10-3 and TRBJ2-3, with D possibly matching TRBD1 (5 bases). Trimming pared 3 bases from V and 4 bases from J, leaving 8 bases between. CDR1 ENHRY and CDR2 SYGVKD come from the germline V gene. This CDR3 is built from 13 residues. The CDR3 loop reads CAISESGSDTQYF. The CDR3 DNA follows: TGTGCCATCAGTGAATCAGGGTCAGATACGCAGTATTTT.

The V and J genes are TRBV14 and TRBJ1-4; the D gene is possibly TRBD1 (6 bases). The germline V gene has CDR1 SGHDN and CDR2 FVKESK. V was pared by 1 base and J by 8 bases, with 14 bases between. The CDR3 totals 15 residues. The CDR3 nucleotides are TGTGCCAGCAGCCAAGTTTGGGGGCAACGAGAAAAACTGTTTTTT. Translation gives CASSQVWGQREKLFF.

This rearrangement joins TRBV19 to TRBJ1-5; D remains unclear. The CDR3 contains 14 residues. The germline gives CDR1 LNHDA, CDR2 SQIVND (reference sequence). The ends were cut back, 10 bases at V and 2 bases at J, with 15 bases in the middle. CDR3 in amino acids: CATQALWGNQPQHF. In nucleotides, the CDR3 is TGTGCCACCCAGGCGCTGTGGGGCAATCAGCCCCAGCATTTT.

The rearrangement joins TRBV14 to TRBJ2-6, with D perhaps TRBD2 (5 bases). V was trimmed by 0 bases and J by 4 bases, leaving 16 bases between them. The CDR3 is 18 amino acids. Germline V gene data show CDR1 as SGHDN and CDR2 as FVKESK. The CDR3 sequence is CASSQDVLWGEGANVLTF. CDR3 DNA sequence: TGTGCCAGCAGCCAAGATGTACTTTGGGGAGAGGGGGCCAACGTCCTGACTTTC.

CDR3 coding DNA: TGTGCCATCAGTGAGTCGGGGGAGGGCAGTAATGAGCAGTTCTTC. Its translation: CAISESGEGSNEQFF. The chain employs TRBV10-3 and TRBJ2-1; 7 bases line up with TRBD2. The V gene end was trimmed by 0 bases and the J gene end by 7 bases; junction bases not matched to a gene: 6. Looked up from germline, CDR1 is ENHRY and CDR2 is SYGVKD. This CDR3 comprises 15 residues.

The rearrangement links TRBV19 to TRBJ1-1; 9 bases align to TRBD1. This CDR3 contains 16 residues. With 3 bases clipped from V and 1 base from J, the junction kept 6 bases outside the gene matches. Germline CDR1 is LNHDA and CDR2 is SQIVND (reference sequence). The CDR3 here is CASSILPGQGNTEAFF. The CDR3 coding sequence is TGTGCCAGTAGTATTCTGCCGGGACAGGGGAACACTGAAGCTTTCTTT.

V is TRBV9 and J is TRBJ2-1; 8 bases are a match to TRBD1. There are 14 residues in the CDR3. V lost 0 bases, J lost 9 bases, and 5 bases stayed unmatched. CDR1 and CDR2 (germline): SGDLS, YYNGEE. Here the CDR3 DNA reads TGTGCCAGCAGCGTAGGGACAGGGAGGATTGAGCAGTTCTTC. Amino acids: CASSVGTGRIEQFF.

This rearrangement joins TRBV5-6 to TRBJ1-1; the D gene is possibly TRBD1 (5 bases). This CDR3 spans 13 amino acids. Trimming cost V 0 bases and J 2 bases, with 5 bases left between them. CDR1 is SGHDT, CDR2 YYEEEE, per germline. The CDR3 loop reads CASSLGGNTEAFF. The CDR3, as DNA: TGTGCCAGCAGCTTGGGGGGCAACACTGAAGCTTTCTTT.

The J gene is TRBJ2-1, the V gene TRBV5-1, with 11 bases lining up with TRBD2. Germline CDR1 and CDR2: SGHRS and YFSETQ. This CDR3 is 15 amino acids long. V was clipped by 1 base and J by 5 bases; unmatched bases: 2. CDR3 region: CASSLLAGGDNEQFF. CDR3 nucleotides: TGCGCCAGCAGCTTGCTAGCGGGAGGAGACAATGAGCAGTTCTTC.

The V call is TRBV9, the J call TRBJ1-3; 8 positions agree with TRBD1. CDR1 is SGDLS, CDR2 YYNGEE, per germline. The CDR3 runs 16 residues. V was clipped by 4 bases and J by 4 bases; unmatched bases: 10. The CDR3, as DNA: TGTGCCAGCAGCCCAAACGGACAGGGCGGCGGAAACACCATATATTTT. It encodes CASSPNGQGGGNTIYF.

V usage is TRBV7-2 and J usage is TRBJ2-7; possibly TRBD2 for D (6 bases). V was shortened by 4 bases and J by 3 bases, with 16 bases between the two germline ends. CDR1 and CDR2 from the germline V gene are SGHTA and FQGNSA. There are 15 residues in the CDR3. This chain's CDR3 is CASSYSAGNDYEQYF. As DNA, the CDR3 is TGTGCCAGCAGCTACTCAGCGGGTAATGACTACGAGCAGTACTTC.

The chain's CDR3 is CASSQNTEAFF. The CDR3 nucleotides read TGTGCCAGCAGCCAAAACACTGAAGCTTTCTTT. The chain joins TRBV11-2 to TRBJ1-1; D unclear. CDR3 length equals 11 residues. CDR1 is SGHAT, CDR2 FQNNGV, per germline. Deletions cut 5 bases from V and 2 bases from J, with 3 bases between.

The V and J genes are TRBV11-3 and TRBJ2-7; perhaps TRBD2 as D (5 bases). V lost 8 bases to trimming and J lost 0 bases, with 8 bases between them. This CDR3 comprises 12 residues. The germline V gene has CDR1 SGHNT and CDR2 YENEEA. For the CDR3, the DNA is TGTGCCAGCTCGAGCGGCTCCTACGAGCAGTACTTC. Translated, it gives CASSSGSYEQYF.

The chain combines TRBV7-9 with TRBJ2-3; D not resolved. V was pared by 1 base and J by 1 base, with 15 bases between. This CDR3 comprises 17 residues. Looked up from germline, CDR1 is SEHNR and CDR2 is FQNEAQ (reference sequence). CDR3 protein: CASSLGHVTRGTDTQYF. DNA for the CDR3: TGTGCCAGCAGCTTAGGCCACGTGACAAGAGGCACAGATACGCAGTATTTT.

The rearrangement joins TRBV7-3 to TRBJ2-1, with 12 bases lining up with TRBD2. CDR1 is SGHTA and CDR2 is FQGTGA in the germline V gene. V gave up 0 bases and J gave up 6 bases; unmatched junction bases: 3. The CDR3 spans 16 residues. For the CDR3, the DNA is TGTGCCAGCAGCTTAACGGGACTAGCGGGTGGCAATGAGCAGTTCTTC. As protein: CASSLTGLAGGNEQFF.

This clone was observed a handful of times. The DNA for the CDR3 is TGTGCCAGCAGCGCGGAGGTCTACAATGAGCAGTTCTTC. Its protein is CASSAEVYNEQFF. J is TRBJ2-1 and V is TRBV9; possible D gene TRBD2, 5 bases. CDR1 is SGDLS, CDR2 YYNGEE, per germline. Trimming removed 3 bases from V and 3 bases from J, with 7 bases in between. There are 13 residues in the CDR3.

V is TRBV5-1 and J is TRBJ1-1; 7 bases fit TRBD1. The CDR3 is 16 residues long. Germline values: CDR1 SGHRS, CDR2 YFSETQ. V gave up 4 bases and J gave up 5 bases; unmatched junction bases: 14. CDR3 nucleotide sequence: TGCGCCAGCAGCGACTTTAAGACAGGGTGGACTACTGAAGCTTTCTTT. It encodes CASSDFKTGWTTEAFF.

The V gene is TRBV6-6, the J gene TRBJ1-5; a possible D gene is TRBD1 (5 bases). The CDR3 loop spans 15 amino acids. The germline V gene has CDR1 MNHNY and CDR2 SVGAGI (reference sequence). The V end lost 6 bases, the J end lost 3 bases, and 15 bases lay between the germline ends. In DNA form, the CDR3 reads TGTGCCAGCAGCCCTATCGACAGTCCCAATCAGCCCCAGCATTTT. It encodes CASSPIDSPNQPQHF.

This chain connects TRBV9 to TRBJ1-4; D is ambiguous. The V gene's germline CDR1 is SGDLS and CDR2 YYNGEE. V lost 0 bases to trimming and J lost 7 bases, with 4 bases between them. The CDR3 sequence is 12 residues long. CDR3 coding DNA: TGTGCCAGCAGCGTAGACGGTGAAAAACTGTTTTTT. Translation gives CASSVDGEKLFF.

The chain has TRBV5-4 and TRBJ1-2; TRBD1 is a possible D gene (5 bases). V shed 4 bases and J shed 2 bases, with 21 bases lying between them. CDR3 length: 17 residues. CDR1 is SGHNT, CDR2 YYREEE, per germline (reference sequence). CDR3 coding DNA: TGTGCCAGCAGCCCTCGGGGGAGGGCGGTAGTCAACTATGGCTACACCTTC. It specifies CASSPRGRAVVNYGYTF.